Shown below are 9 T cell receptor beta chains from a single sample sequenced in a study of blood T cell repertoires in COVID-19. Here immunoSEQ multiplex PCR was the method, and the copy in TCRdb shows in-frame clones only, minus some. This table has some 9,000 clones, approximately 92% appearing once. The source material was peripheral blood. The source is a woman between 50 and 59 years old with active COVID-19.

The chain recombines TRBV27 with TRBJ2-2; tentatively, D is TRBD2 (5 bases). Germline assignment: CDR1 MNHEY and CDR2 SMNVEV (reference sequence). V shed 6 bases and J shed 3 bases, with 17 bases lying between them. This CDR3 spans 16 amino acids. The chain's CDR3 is CASSSAFGIDTGELFF. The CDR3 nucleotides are TGTGCCAGCAGCTCGGCCTTCGGGATCGACACCGGGGAGCTGTTTTTT.

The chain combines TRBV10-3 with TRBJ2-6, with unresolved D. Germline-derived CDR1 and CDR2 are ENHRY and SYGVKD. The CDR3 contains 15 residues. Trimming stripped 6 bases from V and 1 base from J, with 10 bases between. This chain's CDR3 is CAISGTVSGANVLTF. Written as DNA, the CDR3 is TGTGCCATCAGCGGTACGGTATCTGGGGCCAACGTCCTGACTTTC.

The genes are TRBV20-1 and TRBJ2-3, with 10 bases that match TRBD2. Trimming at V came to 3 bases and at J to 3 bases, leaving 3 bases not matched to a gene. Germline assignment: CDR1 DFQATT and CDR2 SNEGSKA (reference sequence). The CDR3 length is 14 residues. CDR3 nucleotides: TGCAGTGCTAGTCTTAGCGGGAGGACAGATACGCAGTATTTT. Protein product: CSASLSGRTDTQYF.

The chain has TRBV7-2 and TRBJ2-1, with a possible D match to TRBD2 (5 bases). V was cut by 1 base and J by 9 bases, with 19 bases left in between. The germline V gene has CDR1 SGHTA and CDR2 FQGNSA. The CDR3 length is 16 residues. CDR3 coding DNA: TGTGCCAGCAGCTTAGTAAGTAGTGGACTCGACTGTGAGCAGTTCTTC. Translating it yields CASSLVSSGLDCEQFF.

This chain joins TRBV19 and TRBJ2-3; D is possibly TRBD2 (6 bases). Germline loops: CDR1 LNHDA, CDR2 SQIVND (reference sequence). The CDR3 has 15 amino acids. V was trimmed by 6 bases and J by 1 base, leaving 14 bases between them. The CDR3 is CASRSGYGGTDTQYF. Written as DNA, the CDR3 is TGTGCCAGTAGGAGCGGGTACGGTGGCACAGATACGCAGTATTTT.

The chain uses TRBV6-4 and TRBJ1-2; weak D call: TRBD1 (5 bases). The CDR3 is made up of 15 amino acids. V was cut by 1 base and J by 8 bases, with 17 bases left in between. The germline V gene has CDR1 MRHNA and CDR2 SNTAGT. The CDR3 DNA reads TGTGCCAGCAGTGACTTGAGGGATTCTGGGGGGGGCTACACCTTC. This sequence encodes CASSDLRDSGGGYTF.

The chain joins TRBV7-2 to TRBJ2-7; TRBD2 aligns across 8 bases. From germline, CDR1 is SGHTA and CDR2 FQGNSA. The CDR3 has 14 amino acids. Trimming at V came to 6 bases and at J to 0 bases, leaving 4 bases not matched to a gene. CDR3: CASRSGTSSYEQYF. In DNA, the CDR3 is TGTGCCAGCAGATCCGGGACTAGCTCCTACGAGCAGTACTTC. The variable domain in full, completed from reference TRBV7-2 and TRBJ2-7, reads GAGVSQSPSNKVTEKGKDVELRCDPISGHTALYWYRQSLGQGLEFLIYFQGNSAPDKSGLPSDRFSAERTGGSVSTLTIQRTQQEDSAVYLCASRSGTSSYEQYFGPGTRLTVT.

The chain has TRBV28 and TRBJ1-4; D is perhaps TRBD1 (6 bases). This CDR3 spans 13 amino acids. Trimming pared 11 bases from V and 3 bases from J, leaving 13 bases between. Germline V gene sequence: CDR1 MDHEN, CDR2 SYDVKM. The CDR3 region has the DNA TGTGCCGCCACAGGGTGGGCTAATGAAAAACTGTTTTTT. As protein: CAATGWANEKLFF.

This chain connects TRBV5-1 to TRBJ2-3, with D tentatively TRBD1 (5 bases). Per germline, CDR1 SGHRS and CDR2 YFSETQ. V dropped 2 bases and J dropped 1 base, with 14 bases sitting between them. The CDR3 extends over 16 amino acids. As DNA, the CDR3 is TGCGCCAGCAGCTTAGGGGTTGATACCCGCACAGATACGCAGTATTTT. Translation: CASSLGVDTRTDTQYF. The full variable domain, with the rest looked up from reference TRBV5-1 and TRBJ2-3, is KAGVTQTPRYLIKTRGQQVTLSCSPISGHRSVSWYQQTPGQGLQFLFEYFSETQRNKGNFPGRFSGRQFSNSRSEMNVSTLELGDSALYLCASSLGVDTRTDTQYFGPGTRLTVL.